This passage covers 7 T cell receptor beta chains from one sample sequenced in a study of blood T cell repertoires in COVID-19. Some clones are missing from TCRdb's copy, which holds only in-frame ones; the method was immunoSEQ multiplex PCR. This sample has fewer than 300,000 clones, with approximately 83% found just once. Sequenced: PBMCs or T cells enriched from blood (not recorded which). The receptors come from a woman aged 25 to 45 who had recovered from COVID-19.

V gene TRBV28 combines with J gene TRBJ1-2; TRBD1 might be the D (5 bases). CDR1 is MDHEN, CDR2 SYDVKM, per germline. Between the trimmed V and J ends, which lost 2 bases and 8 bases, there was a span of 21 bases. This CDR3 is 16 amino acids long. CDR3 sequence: CASSLETEEIKSGYTF. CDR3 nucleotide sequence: TGTGCCAGCAGTTTAGAGACAGAGGAGATAAAGTCGGGCTACACCTTC.

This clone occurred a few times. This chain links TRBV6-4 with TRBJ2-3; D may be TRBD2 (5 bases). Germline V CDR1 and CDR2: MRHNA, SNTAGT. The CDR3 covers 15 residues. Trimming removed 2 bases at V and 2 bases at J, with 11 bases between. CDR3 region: CASSDQAGTTDTQYF. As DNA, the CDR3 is TGTGCCAGCAGTGACCAGGCGGGTACCACAGATACGCAGTATTTT.

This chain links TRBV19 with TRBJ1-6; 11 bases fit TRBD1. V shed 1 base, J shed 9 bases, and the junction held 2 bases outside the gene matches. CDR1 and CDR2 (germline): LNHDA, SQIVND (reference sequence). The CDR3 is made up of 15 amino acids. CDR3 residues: CASSIVGTGGSPLHF. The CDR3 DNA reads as TGTGCCAGTAGTATAGTCGGGACAGGGGGTTCACCCCTCCACTTT.

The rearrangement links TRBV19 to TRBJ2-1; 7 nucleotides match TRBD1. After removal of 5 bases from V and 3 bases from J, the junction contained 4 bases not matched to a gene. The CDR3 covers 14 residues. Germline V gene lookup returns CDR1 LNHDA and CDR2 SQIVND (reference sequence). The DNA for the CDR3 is TGTGCCAGTAGTTCCGGGGACAGCTACAATGAGCAGTTCTTC. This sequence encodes CASSSGDSYNEQFF.

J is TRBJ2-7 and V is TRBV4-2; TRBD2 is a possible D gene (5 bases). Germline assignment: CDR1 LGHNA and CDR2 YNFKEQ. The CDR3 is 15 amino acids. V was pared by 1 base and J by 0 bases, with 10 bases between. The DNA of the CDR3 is TGTGCCAGCAGCCAAGGGTTCGGGGACTCCTACGAGCAGTACTTC. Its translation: CASSQGFGDSYEQYF.

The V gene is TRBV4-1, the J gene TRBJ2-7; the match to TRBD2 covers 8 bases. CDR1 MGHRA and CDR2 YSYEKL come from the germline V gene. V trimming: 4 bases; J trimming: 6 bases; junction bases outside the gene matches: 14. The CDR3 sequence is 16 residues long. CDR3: CASSPRLVGREREQYF. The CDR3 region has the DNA TGCGCCAGCAGCCCCCGGCTGGTCGGGAGGGAACGCGAGCAGTACTTC.

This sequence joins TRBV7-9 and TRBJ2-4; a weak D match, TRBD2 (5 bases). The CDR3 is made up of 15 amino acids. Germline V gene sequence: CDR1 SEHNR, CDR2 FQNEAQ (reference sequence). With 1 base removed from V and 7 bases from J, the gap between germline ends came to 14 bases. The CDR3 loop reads CASSLVGPRRNIQYF. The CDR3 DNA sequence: TGTGCCAGCAGCTTAGTAGGCCCGAGGAGGAACATTCAGTACTTC.